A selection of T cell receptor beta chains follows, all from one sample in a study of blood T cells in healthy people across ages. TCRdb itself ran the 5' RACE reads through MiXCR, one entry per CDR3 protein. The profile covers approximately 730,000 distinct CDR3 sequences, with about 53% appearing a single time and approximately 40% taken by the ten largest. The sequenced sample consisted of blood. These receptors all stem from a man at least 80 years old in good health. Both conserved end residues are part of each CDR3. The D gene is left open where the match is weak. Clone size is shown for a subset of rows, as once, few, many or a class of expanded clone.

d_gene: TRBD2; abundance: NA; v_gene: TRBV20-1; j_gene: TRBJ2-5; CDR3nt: TGCAGTGCTCCTCCCCAAGCGGGGTTCAAGGAGACCCAGTACTTC; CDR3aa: CSAPPQAGFKETQYF
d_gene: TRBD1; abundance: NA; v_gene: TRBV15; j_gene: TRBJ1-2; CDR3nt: TGTGCCACCAGCACCGACAGGGCCGAGTATGGCTACACCTTC; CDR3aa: CATSTDRAEYGYTF
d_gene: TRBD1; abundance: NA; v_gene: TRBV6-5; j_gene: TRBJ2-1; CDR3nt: TGTGCCAGCAGTTTAAGACAGGGGGCTATGGATGAGCAGTTCTTC; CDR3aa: CASSLRQGAMDEQFF
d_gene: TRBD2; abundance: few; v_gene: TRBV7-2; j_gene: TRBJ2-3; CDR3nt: TGTGCCAGCAGCTTCCGAGCGGGAGGCGGCACAGATACGCAGTATTTT; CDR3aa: CASSFRAGGGTDTQYF
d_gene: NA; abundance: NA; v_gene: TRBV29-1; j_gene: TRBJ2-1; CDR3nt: TGCAGCGTTGGCTCACTAGCAGGAAATGAGCAGTTCTTC; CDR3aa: CSVGSLAGNEQFF
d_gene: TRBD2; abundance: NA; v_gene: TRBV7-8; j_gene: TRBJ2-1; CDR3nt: TGTGCCAGCAGCTTGGATACTAGCGGGAGTTCCCACAATGAGCAGTTCTTC; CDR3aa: CASSLDTSGSSHNEQFF
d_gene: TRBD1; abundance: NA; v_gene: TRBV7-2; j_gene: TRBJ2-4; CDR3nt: TGTGCCAGCAGCCCCAACCGGGACAGAGGGGAGCAGTACTTC; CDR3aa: CASSPNRDRGEQYF
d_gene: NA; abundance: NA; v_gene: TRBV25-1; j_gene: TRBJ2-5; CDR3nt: TGTGCCAGCAGTACGACCGGTTCCGGGGAGACCCAGTACTTC; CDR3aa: CASSTTGSGETQYF
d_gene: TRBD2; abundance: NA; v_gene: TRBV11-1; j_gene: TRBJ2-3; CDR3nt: TGTGCCAGCAGCTTATTCCGGGCAGATAAATCTTTAGCGGGAGGACCGAGATACGCGTATTTT; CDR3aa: CASSLFRADKSLAGGPRYAYF
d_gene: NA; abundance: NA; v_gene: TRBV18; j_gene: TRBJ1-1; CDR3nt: TGTGCCAGCTCCGGGGCAGGGGTTATGAACACTGAAGCTTTCTTT; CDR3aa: CASSGAGVMNTEAFF
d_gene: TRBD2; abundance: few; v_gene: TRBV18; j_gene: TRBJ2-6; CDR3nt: TGTGCCAGCTCACCACTTACTAGCGGGACCCTCTCTGGGGCCAACGTCCTGACTTTC; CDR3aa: CASSPLTSGTLSGANVLTF
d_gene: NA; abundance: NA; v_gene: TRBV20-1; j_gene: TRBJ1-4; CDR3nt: TGCAGTGCTAACAGCGCCGGAGAAAAACTGTTTTTT; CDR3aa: CSANSAGEKLFF
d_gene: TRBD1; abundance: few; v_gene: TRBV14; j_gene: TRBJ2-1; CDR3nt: TGTGCCAGCAGCCAAGATAGGACAGGGGCGCTGTTCTTC; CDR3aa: CASSQDRTGALFF
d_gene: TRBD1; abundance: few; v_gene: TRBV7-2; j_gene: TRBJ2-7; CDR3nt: TGTGCCACACAAGACAGGGGGTGGGACGAGCAGTACTTC; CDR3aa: CATQDRGWDEQYF
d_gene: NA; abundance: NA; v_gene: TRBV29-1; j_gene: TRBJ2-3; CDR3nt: TGCAGCTTCCGCGGGGGCTCTGTAAATACGCAGTATTTT; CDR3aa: CSFRGGSVNTQYF
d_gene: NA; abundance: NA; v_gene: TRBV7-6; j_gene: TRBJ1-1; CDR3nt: TGTGCCAGCAGCTTAGTCGGACACCAGAACACTGAAGCTTTCTTT; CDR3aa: CASSLVGHQNTEAFF
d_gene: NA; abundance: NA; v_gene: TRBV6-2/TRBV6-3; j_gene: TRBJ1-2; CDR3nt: TGTGCCAGCAGTTACTCGACACCGATCTATGGCTACACCTTC; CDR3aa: CASSYSTPIYGYTF
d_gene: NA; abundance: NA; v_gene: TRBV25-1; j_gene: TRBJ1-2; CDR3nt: TGTGCCGGCAGTGAATCGGGCTATGGCTACACCTTC; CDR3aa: CAGSESGYGYTF
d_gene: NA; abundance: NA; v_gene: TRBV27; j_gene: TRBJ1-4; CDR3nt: TGTGCCAGCAGCCTCTTGACAGCCGCAACTAATGAAAAACTGTTTTTT; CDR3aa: CASSLLTAATNEKLFF
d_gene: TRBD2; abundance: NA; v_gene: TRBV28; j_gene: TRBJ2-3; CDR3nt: TGTGCCAGCAGTTTATTTCCCGGACTAGCGGGAGACGGATACGCGTATTTT; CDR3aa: CASSLFPGLAGDGYAYF
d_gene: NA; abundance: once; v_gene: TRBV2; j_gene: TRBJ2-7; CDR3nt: TGTGCCAGCAGTGAAAGGCGCAGGAGCTACGAGCAGTACTTC; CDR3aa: CASSERRRSYEQYF
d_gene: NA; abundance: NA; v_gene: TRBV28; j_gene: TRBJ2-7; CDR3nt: TGTGCCAGCAGTTTCCCCTCCCTCGCCTACGAGCAGTACTTC; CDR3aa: CASSFPSLAYEQYF
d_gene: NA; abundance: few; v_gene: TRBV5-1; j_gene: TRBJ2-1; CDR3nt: TGCGCCAGCAGCTCGACCTTAGGAAGACCCTACAATGAGCAGTTCTTC; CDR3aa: CASSSTLGRPYNEQFF
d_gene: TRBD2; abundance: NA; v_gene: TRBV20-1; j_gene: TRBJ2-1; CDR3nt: TGCAGTGCTAGAGATTGGACTAGCGGGAGGATGGGAGAGCAGTTCTTC; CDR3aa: CSARDWTSGRMGEQFF
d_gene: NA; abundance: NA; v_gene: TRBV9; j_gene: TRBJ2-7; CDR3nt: TGTGCCAGCAGCGTGGACGGGGTCTCCTACGAGCAGTACTTC; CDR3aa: CASSVDGVSYEQYF
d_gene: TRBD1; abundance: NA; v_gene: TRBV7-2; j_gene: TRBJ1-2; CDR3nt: TGTGCCAGCAGCGCAACACAGGGGTTAGGCTATGGCTACACCTTC; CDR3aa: CASSATQGLGYGYTF
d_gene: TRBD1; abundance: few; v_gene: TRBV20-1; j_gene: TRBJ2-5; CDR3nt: TGCAGTGCTCCTCTAAGGACAGGGGGAGACCAAGAGACCCAGTACTTC; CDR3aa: CSAPLRTGGDQETQYF
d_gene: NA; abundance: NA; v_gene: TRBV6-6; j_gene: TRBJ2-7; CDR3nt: TGTGCCAGCAGGCCGGACCCAGGGAGGACCTACGAGCAGTACTTC; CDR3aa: CASRPDPGRTYEQYF
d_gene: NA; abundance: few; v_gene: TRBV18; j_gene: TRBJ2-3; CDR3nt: TGTGCCAGCTCACCCGCAGGAGGAGATACGCAGTATTTT; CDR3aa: CASSPAGGDTQYF
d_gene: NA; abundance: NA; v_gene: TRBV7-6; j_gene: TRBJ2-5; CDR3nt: TGTGCCAGCAGCTTATTCGAGGAGACCCAGTACTTC; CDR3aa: CASSLFEETQYF
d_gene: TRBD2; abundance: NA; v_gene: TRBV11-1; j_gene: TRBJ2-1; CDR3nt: TGTGCCAGCAGCTTAGGCCGACTAGCGGGGTACAATGAGCAGTTCTTC; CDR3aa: CASSLGRLAGYNEQFF
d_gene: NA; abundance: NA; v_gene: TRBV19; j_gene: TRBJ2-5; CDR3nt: TGTGCCAGTAACGAGCGGGTTAGGGGGGAGACCCAGTACTTC; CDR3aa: CASNERVRGETQYF
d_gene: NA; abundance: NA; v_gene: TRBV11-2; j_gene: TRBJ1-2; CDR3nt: TGTGCCAGCAGCTTCTCCCCCTGGGTGACGGCGGCCCACGACGACTATGGCTACACCTTC; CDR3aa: CASSFSPWVTAAHDDYGYTF
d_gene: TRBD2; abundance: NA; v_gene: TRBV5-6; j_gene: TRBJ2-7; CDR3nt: TGTGCCAGCAAATGGGACTACTCCTACGAGCAGTACTTC; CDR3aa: CASKWDYSYEQYF
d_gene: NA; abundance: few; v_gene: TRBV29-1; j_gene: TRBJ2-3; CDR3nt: TGCAGCGTTCAGACAGACCGATACGCGTATTTT; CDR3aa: CSVQTDRYAYF
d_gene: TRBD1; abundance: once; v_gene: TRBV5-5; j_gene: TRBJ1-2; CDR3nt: TGTGCCAGCAGCTCCCTCGGACAGGGGGTCGGCGGCTACACCTTC; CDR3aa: CASSSLGQGVGGYTF
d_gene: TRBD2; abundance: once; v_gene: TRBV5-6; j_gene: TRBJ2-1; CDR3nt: TGTGCCAGCACCCTTAGCGGGTCGTCCAATGAGCAGTTCTTC; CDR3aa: CASTLSGSSNEQFF
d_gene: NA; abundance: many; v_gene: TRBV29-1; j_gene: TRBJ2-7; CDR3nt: TGCAGCGTCGAAACGGACTCAGGTGGCGAGCAGTACTTC; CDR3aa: CSVETDSGGEQYF
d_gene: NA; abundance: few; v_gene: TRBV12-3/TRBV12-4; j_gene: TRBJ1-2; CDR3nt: TGTGCCAGCACCTCCACGGGGGCCCTCTATGGCTACACCTTC; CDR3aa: CASTSTGALYGYTF
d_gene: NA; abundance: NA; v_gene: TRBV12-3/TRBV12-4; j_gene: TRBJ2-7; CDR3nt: TGTGCCAGCAGTCCGGGGTCAGGACCTTCCTACGAGCAGTACTTC; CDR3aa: CASSPGSGPSYEQYF
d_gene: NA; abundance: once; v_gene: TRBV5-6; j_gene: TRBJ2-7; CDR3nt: TGTGCCAGCAGCTTGGCGGGCAGGGGTGAAAAGAGCTCCTACGAGCAGTACTTC; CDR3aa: CASSLAGRGEKSSYEQYF
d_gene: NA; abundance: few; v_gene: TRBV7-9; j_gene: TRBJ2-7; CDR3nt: TGTGCCAGCAGCTTAACAAATCAGGTTGGGCAGTACTTC; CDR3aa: CASSLTNQVGQYF
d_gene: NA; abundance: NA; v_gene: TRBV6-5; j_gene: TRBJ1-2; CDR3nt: TGTGCCAGCTGTACTTGGGGGGGCGCCTCTAACTATGGCTACACCTTC; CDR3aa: CASCTWGGASNYGYTF
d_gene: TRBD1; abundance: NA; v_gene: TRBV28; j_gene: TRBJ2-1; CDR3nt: TGTGCCGCACCCGGGACAGGGGAAGGTGAGCAGTTCTTC; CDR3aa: CAAPGTGEGEQFF
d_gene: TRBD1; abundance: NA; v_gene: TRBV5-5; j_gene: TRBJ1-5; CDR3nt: TGTGCCAGCAGCGGCCCCCGGGACAGAGGTCAGCCCCAGCATTTT; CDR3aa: CASSGPRDRGQPQHF
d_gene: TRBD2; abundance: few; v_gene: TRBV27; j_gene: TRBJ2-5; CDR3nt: TGTGCCCAACGTGGAAACCGGACTAGCGGGATGGGTCGAAAGGAGACCCAGTACTTC; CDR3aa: CAQRGNRTSGMGRKETQYF
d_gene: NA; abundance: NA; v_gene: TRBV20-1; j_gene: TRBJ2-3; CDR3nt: TGCAGTGCTAGACCTGCGACAGAGTCAACTAAGGCGGGGCAGCACAGATACGCGTATTTT; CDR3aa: CSARPATESTKAGQHRYAYF
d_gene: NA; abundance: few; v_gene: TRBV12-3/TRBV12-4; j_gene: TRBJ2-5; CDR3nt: TGTGCCAGCCGTCCGGCTGCCCAAGAGACCCAGTACTTC; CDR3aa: CASRPAAQETQYF
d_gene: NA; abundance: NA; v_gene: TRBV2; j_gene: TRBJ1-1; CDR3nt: TGTGCCAGCACTGTAGGGAACAAGAACACTGAAGCTTTCTTT; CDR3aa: CASTVGNKNTEAFF
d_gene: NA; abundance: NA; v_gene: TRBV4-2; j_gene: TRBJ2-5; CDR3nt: TGTGCCAGCAGCGCCCGGGACACGCTAGGACAAGAGACCCAGTACTTC; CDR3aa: CASSARDTLGQETQYF
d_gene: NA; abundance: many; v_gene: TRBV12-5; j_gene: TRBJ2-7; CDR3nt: TGTGCTAGTGGTTTGGGGGGAATTGGTTCGTACGAGCAGTACTTC; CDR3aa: CASGLGGIGSYEQYF
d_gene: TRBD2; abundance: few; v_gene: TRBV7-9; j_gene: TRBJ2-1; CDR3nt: TGTGCCAGCAGATCAAGACTAGCTTCCTACAATGAGCAGTTCTTC; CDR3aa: CASRSRLASYNEQFF
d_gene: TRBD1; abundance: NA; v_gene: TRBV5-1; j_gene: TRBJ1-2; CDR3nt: TGTGCCAGCAGTTTTCAGCCCGGGACAGGGGATGGCTACACCTTC; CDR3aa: CASSFQPGTGDGYTF
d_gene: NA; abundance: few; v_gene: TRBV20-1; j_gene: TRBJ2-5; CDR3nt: TGCAGTGCTACCAGACCTGGACCGAGGGAAGAGACCCAGTACTTC; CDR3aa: CSATRPGPREETQYF
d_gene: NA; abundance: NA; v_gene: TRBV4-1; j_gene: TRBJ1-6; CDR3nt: TGCGCCAGCAGCCAGGGACTGAGAAATTCACCCCTCCACTTT; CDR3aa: CASSQGLRNSPLHF
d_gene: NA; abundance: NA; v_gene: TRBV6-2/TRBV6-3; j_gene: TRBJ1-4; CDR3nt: TGTGCCAGCAGTTACCCCCCAGGGGCGACGTCCGGGACTAATGAAAAACTGTTTTTT; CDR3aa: CASSYPPGATSGTNEKLFF
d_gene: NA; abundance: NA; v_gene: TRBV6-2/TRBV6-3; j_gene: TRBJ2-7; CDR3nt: TGTGCCAGCGTCGGGCAGCGACTCTCAGGGGACGAGCAGTACTTC; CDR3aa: CASVGQRLSGDEQYF
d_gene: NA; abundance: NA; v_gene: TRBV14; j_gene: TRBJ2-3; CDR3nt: TGTGCCAGCAGCCAAGGCCAGAGGGTTCGAGCGGATACGCAGTATTTT; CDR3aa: CASSQGQRVRADTQYF
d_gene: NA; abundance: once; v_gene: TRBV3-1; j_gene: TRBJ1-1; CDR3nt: TGTGCCAGCAGCCAAGGAGGCAAGGGGAGGGCTGAAGCTTTCTTT; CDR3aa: CASSQGGKGRAEAFF